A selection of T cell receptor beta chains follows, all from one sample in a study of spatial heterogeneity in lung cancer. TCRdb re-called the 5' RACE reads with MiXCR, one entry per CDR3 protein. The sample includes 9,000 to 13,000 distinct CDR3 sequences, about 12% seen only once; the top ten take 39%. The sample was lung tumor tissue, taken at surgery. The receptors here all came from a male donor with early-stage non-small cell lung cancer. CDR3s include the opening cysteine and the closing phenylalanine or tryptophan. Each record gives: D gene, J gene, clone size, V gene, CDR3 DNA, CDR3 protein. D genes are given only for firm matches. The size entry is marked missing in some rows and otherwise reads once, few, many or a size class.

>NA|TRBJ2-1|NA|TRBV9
TGTGCCAGCAGCTCCCCAGGGGGGAATGAGCAGTTCTTC
CASSSPGGNEQFF
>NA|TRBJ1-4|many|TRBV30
TGTGCCTGGAGTGTAGGAGGGGCTGGACAGAATGAACTGTTTTTT
CAWSVGGAGQNELFF
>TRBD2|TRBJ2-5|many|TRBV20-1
TGCAGTGCCTGGACTAGTACAGAGACCCAGTACTTC
CSAWTSTETQYF
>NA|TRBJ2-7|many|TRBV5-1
TGCGCCAGCAGCTTGACGGCAGCTTCCTACGAGCAGTACTTC
CASSLTAASYEQYF
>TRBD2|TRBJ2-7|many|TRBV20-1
TGCAGTGCTGCACTAGCGGGGGGGCCTTACGAGCAGTACTTC
CSAALAGGPYEQYF
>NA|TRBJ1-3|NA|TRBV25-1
TGTGCCAGCAGTGCTCAGGGGGGAAACACCATATATTTT
CASSAQGGNTIYF
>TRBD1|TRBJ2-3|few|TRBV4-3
TGCGCCAGCTCATGGGACAGAAGCACAGATACGCAGTATTTT
CASSWDRSTDTQYF
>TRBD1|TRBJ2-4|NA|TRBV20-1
TGCAGTGCTAGTTTGACAGGGTGGGCCAAAAACATTCAGTACTTC
CSASLTGWAKNIQYF
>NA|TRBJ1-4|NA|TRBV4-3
TGCGCCAGCAGCCAAGGAGGGGGTGCAACTAATGAAAAACTGTTTTTT
CASSQGGGATNEKLFF
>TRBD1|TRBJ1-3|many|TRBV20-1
TGCAGTGCTTTTAACAGGGGATCTGGAAACACCATATATTTT
CSAFNRGSGNTIYF
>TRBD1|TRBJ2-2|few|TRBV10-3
TGTGCCATCAGTGATGACAGGGCCACCGGGGAGCTGTTTTTT
CAISDDRATGELFF
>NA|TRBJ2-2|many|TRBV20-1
TGCAGTGCGCCGGGACCGATGAACACCGGGGAGCTGTTTTTT
CSAPGPMNTGELFF
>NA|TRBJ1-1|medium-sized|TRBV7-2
TGTGCCAGCAGCGTCTCCGGGACCCACACTGAAGCTTTCTTT
CASSVSGTHTEAFF
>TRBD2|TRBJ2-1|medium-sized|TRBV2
TGTGCCAGCGGGTTCGGACTAGCGGCATCCTACAATGAGCAGTTCTTC
CASGFGLAASYNEQFF
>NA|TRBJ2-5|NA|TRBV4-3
TGCGCCAGCAGCCAAGAATGGCGAGGGATCCAAAAAGAGACCCAGTACTTC
CASSQEWRGIQKETQYF
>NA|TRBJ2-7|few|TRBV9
TGTGCCAGCAGCGTAGCTACCGGGACACCCTACGAGCAGTACTTC
CASSVATGTPYEQYF
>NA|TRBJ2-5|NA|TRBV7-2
TGTGCCAGCAGCTTTACCCGGACCCAGTACTTC
CASSFTRTQYF
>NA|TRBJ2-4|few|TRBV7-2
TGTGCCAGCAGCTTAGGACGGACACTAGCCAAAAACATTCAGTACTTC
CASSLGRTLAKNIQYF
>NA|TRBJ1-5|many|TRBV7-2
TGTGCCAGCAGCTTAGGGGGAACGGGCAATCAGCCCCAGCATTTT
CASSLGGTGNQPQHF
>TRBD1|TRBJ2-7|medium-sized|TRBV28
TGTGCCACTACCCCGGGACAGGCCTACGAGCAGTACTTC
CATTPGQAYEQYF
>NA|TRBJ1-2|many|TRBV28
TGTGCCAGCAGTTTACAGCGTTTTGGCTACACCTTC
CASSLQRFGYTF
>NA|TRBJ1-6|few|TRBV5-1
TGCGCCAGCAGCCACCCCATAGGAAGTGTCCCGGGTCGAGGGTCACCCCTCCACTTT
CASSHPIGSVPGRGSPLHF
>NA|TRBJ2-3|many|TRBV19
TGTGCCAGTAGCCCCGGTTGGCAGTTCACAGATACGCAGTATTTT
CASSPGWQFTDTQYF
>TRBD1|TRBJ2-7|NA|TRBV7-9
TGTGCCAGCAGCTTAGCCGGGACAGGGTCCCCCTACGAGCAGTACTTC
CASSLAGTGSPYEQYF
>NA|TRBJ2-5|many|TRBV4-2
TGTGCCAGCAGCCAGCAGGGCCGGGATTCGTACCAAGAGACCCAGTACTTC
CASSQQGRDSYQETQYF
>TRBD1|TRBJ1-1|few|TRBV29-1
TGCAGCGCCCAGGGACAGCCCAACACTGAAGCTTTCTTT
CSAQGQPNTEAFF
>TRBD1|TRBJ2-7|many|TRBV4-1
TGCGCCAGCAGCCAAGATGACCGGGACAGGGGATACGAGCAGTACTTC
CASSQDDRDRGYEQYF
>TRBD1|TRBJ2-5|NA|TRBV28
TGTGCCAGCAGCGGCAGGGGGCACCCACAAGAGACCCAGTACTTC
CASSGRGHPQETQYF
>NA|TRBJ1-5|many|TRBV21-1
TGTGCCAGCAGCAAGGGGGACAGGGTGTTTCAGCCCCAGCATTTT
CASSKGDRVFQPQHF
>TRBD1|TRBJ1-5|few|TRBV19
TGTGCCAGTAGTCCTAACAGGGGTAGCAATCAGCCCCAGCATTTT
CASSPNRGSNQPQHF
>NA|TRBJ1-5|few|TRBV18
TGTGCCAGCTCACCGGAGGCGGCGGGCTCGCCCCAGCATTTT
CASSPEAAGSPQHF
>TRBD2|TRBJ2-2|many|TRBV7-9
TGTGCCAGCTCGGGGGGGAGCACCGGGGAGCTGTTTTTT
CASSGGSTGELFF
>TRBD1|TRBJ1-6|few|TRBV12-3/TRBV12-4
TGTGCCAGCAGCTCCGGGACAGGACATTCACCCCTCCACTTT
CASSSGTGHSPLHF
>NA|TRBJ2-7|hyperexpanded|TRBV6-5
TGTGCCAGCAGTTACGAAAGCCACTACGAGCAGTACTTC
CASSYESHYEQYF
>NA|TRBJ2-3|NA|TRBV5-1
TGCGCCAGCAGCTTGGACCGACTCGAGAATGCAGATACGCAGTATTTT
CASSLDRLENADTQYF